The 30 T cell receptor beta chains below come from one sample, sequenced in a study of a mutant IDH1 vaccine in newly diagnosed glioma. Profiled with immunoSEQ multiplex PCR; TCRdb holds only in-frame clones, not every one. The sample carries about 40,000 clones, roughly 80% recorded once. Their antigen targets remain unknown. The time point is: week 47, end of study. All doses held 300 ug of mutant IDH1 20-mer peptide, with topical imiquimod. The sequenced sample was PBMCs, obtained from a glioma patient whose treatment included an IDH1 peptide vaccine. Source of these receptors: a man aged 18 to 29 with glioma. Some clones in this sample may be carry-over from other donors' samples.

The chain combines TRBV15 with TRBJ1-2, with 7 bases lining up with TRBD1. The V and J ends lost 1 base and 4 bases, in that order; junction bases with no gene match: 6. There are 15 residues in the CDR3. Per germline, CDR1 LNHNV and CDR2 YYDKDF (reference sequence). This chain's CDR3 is CATSRVQGDTYGYTF. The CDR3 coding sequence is TGTGCCACCAGCAGAGTTCAGGGGGACACCTATGGCTACACCTTC.

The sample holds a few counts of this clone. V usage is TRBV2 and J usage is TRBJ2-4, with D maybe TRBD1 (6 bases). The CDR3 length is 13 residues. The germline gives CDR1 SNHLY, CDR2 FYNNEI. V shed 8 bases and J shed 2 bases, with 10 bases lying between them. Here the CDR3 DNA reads TGTGCCAGCCTCGGGGACACCAAAAACATTCAGTACTTC. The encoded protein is CASLGDTKNIQYF.

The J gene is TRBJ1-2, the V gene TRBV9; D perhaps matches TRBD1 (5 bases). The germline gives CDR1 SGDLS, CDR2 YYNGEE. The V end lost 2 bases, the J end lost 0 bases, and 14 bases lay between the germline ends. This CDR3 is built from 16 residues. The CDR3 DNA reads TGTGCCAGCAGCGTCGATAAGACAGAAGCTAACTATGGCTACACCTTC. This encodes CASSVDKTEANYGYTF.

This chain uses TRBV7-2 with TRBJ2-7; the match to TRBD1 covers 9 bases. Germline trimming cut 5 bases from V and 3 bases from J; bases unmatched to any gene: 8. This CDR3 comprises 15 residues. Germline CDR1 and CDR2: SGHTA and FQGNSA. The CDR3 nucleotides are TGTGCCAGCAGCCCTGTATGGGACAGGGTCTACGAGCAGTACTTC. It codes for CASSPVWDRVYEQYF.

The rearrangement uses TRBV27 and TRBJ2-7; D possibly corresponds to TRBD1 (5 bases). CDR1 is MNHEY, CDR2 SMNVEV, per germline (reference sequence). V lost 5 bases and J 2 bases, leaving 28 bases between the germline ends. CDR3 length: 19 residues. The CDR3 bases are TGTGCCAGCAGTCCCAGGGCGCGGAGCAACGTCCTACCCCCCTACGAGCAGTACTTC. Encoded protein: CASSPRARSNVLPPYEQYF.

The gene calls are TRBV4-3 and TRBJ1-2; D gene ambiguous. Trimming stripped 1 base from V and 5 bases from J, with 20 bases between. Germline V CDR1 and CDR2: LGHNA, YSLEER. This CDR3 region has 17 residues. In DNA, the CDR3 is TGCGCCAGCAGCCAAGGTTACAGTCAACAACGATTATATGGCTACACCTTC. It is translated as CASSQGYSQQRLYGYTF.

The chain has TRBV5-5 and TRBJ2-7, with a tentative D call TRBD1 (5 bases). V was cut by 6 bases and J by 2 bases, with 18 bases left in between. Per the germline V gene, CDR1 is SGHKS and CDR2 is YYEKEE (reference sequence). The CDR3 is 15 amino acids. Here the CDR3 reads CASTGFGAAAYEQYF. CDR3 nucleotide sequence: TGTGCCAGCACGGGTTTTGGGGCAGCAGCCTACGAGCAGTACTTC.

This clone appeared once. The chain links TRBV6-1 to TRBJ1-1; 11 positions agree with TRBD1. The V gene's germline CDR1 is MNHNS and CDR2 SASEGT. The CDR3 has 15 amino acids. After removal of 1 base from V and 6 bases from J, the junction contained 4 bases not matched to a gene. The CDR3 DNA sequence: TGTGCCAGCAGTGAAGGTGGACAGGGGGCGGCTGAAGCTTTCTTT. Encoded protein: CASSEGGQGAAEAFF.

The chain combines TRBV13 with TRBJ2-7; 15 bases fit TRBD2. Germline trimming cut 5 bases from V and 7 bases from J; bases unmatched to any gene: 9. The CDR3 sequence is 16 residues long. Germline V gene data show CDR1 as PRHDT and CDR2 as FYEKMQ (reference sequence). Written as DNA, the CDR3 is TGTGCCAGCAGCCCTGGGACTAGCGGGGGGACTAGGGAGCAGTACTTC. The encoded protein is CASSPGTSGGTREQYF. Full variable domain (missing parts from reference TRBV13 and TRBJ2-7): AAGVIQSPRHLIKEKRETATLKCYPIPRHDTVYWYQQGPGQDPQFLISFYEKMQSDKGSIPDRFSAQQFSDYHSELNMSSLELGDSALYFCASSPGTSGGTREQYFGPGTRLTVT.

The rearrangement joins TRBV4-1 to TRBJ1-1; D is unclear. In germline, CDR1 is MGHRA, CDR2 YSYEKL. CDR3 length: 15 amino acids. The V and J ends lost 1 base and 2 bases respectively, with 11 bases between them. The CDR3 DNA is TGCGCCAGCAGCCAAGTAAGGTCGACTAACACTGAAGCTTTCTTT. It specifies CASSQVRSTNTEAFF.

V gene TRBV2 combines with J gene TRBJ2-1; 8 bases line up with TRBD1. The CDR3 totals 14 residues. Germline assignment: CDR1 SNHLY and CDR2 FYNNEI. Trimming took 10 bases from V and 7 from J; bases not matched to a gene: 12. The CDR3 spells CATPVGQGRNEQFF. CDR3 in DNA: TGTGCCACTCCCGTAGGACAGGGTCGGAATGAGCAGTTCTTC.

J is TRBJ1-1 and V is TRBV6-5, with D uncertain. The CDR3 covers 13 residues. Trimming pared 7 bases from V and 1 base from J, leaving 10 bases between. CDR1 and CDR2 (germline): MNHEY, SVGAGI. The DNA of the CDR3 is TGTGCCAGCACCCCAAAATCGAACACTGAAGCTTTCTTT. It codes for CASTPKSNTEAFF.

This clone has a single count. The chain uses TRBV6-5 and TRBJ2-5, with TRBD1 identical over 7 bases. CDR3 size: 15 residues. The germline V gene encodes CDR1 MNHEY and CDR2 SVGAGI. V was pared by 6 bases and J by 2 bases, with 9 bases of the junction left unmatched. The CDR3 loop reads CASRSTGIGQETQYF. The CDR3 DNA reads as TGTGCCAGCAGGTCGACAGGGATAGGGCAAGAGACCCAGTACTTC.

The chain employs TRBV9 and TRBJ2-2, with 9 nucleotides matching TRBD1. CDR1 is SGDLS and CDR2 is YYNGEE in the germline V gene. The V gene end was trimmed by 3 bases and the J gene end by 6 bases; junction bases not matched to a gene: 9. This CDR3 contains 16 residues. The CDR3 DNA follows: TGTGCCAGCAGCGCCCGGGACAGGGAGATTCCCGGGGAGCTGTTTTTT. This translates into CASSARDREIPGELFF.

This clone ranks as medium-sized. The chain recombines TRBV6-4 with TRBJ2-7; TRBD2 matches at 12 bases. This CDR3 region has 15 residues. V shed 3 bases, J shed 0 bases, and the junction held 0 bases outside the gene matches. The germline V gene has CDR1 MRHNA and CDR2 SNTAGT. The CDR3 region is CASSELAGGSYEQYF. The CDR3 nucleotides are TGTGCCAGCAGTGAACTAGCGGGGGGCTCCTACGAGCAGTACTTC.

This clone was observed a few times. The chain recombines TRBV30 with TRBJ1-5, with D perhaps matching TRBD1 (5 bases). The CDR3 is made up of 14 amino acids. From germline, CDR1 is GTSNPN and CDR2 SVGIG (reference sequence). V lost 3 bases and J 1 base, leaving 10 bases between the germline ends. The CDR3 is CAWRGWGSNQPQHF. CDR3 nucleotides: TGTGCCTGGAGAGGTTGGGGGAGCAATCAGCCCCAGCATTTT.

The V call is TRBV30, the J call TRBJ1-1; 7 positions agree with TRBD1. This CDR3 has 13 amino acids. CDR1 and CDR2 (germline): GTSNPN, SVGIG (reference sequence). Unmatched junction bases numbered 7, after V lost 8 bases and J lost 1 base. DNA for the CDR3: TGTGCCGGACAGGACAGCGCGAACACTGAAGCTTTCTTT. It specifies CAGQDSANTEAFF. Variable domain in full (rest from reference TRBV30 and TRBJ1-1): SQTIHQWPATLVQPVGSPLSLECTVEGTSNPNLYWYRQAAGRGLQLLFYSVGIGQISSEVPQNLSASRPQDRQFILSSKKLLLSDSGFYLCAGQDSANTEAFFGQGTRLTVV.

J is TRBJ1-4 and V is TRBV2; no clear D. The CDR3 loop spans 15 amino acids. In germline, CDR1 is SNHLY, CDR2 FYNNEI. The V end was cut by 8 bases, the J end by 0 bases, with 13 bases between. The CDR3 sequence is CASLTNRATNEKLFF. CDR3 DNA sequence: TGTGCCAGCCTAACCAACAGAGCAACTAATGAAAAACTGTTTTTT.

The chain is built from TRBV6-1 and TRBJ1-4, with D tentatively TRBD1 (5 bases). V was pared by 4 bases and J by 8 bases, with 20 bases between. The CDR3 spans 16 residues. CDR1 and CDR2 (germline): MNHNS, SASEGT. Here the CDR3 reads CASSVRGSGFREKLFF. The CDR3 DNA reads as TGTGCCAGCAGTGTGAGGGGTTCAGGGTTCAGGGAAAAACTGTTTTTT.

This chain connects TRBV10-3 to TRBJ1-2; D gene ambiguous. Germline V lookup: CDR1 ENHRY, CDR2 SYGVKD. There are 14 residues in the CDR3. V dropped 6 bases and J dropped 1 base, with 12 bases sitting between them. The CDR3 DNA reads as TGTGCCATCAGAAACAAAGACGGTAACTATGGCTACACCTTC. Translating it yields CAIRNKDGNYGYTF.

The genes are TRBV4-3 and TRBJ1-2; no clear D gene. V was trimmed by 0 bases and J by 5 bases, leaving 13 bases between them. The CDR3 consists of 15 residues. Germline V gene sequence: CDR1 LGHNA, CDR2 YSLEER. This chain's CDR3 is CASSQDPPLPYGYTF. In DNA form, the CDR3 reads TGCGCCAGCAGCCAAGACCCCCCCCTTCCGTATGGCTACACCTTC.

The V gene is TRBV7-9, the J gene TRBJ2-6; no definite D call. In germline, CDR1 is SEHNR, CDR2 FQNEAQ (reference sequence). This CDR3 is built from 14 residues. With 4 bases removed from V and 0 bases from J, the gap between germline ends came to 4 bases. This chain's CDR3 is CASSSFSGANVLTF. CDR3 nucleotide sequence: TGTGCCAGCAGCTCCTTCTCTGGGGCCAACGTCCTGACTTTC.

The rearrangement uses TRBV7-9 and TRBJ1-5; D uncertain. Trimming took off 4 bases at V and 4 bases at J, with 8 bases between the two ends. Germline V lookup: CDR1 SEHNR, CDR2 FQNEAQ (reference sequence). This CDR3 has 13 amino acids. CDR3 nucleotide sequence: TGTGCCAGCAGCTGGGGTTTAAATCAGCCCCAGCATTTT. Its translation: CASSWGLNQPQHF.

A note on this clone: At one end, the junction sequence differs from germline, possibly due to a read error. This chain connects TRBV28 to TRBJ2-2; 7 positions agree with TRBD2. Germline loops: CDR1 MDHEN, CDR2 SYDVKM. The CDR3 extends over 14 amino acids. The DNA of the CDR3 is TGTGCCAGCGCCCCTAGCGGATACACAGGGGAGCTGTTTTTT. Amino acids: CASAPSGYTGELFF.

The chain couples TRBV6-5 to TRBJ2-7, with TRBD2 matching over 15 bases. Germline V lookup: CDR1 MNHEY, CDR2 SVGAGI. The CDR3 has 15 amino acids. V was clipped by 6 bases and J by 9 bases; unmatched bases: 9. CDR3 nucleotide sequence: TGTGCCAGCAGAGTACCGGGACTAGCGGGAGGAGGGCAGTACTTC. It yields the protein CASRVPGLAGGGQYF.

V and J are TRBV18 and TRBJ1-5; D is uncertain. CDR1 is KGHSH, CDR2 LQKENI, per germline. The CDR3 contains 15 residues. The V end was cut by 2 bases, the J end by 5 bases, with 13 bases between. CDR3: CASSPWGTVDQPQHF. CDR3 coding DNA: TGTGCCAGCTCACCATGGGGAACAGTTGATCAGCCCCAGCATTTT.

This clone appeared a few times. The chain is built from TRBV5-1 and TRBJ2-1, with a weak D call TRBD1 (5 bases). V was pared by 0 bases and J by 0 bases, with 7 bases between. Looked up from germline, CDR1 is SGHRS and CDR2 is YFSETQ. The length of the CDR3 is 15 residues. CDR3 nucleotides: TGCGCCAGCAGCTTGGGGACAAGCTCCTACAATGAGCAGTTCTTC. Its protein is CASSLGTSSYNEQFF.

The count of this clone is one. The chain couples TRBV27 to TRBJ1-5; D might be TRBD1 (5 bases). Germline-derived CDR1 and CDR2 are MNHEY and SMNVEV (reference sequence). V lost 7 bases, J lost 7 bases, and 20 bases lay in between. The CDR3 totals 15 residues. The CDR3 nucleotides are TGTGCCAGCAACCCTACAGGAGACTCAAGCCAGCCCCAGCATTTT. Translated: CASNPTGDSSQPQHF.

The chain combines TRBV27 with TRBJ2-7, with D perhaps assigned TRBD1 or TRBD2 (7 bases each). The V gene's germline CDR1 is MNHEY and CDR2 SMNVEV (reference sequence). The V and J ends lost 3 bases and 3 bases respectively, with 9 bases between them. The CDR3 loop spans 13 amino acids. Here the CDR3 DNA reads TGTGCCAGCAGTTTCAGGGGGGGCTACGAGCAGTACTTC. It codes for CASSFRGGYEQYF.

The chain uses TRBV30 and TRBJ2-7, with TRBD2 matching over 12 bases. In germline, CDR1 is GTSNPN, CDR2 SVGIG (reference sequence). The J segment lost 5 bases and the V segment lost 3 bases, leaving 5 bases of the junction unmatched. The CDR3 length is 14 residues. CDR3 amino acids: CAWRFRTSGDEQYF. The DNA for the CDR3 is TGTGCCTGGAGGTTTAGGACTAGCGGGGACGAGCAGTACTTC.